The T cell receptor beta chain under discussion was sequenced for a study of T cells after yellow fever vaccination. Regarding the study as a whole: Clonotype sharing between CD4 and CD8 compartments was small. In FACS-sorted repertoires, abundant clonotypes from the bulk population could appear as contaminants. In post-booster samples, most primary-vaccination clones reappeared (around 95% CD4, roughly 89% CD8).

Each CDR3 protein is one row after TCRdb ran MiXCR on the 5' RACE reads. The data show some 400,000 distinct CDR3 sequences, with 6.2% seen just once and about 15% held by the top ten. In its sample, this clonotype was seen a few times. The target antigen is unknown. The CDR3 has 15 amino acids. CDR1 is SGHAT and CDR2 is FQNNGV in the germline V gene. J was trimmed by 1 base and V by 3 bases; bases with no gene match: 5. This chain connects TRBV11-2 to TRBJ2-5, with 7 bases lining up with TRBD2. The sequence was collected from a man younger than 45 who received the YFV17D yellow fever vaccine. Sequences were derived from PBMCs, sampled 5 days after the yellow fever booster vaccination. This CDR3 reads CASSFPPSGQETQYF. DNA for the CDR3: TGTGCCAGCAGCTTTCCCCCTAGCGGCCAAGAGACCCAGTACTTC.